This TCR beta chain appears in the sequencing data of a study of shared clonotypes between healthy human individuals. General study findings and limits: Between several donors, naive CD4 clonotypes were shared at a level of around 4.9%.

The CDR3 consists of 15 residues. Trimming cost V 0 bases and J 2 bases, with 10 bases left between them. Germline V gene sequence: CDR1 LGHNA, CDR2 YNFKEQ. Every donor, a Caucasian adult, lived in Nashville, Tennessee. CD4+ cells underwent separation, giving CD45RA+ naive and CD45RA-negative memory subsets. Profiled with immunoSEQ multiplex PCR; TCRdb holds only in-frame clones, not every one. The table includes 2.5 million or so clones, 85% to 95% detected once. Comments on this clone: Its target is not known.

Input material: naive CD4+ T cells sorted from blood. Subset described: CD45RA+ positively selected. The J gene is TRBJ1-1, the V gene TRBV4-2; TRBD1 is a possible D gene (5 bases). The clonotype originates from a man aged 18 to 29 in good health. CDR3 in DNA: TGTGCCAGCAGCCAAGAGGCGACAGAAAACACTGAAGCTTTCTTT. This sequence encodes CASSQEATENTEAFF.